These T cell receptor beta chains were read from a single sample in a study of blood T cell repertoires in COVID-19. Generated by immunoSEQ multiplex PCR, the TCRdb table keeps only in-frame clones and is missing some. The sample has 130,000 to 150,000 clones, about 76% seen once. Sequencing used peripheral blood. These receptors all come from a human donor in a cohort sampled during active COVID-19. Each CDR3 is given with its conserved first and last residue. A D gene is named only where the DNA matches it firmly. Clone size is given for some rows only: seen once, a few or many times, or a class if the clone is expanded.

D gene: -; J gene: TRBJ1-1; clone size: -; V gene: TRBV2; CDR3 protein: CASIGVVNTEAFF; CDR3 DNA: TGTGCCAGCATCGGTGTAGTGAACACTGAAGCTTTCTTT
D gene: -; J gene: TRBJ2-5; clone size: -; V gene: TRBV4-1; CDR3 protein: CASSQEPIAGQETQYF; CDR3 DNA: TGCGCCAGCAGCCAAGAGCCCATCGCAGGACAAGAGACCCAGTACTTC
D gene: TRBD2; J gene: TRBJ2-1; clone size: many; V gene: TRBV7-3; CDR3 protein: CASSLLAGVLNEQFF; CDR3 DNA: TGTGCCAGCAGCTTACTAGCGGGAGTCCTCAATGAGCAGTTCTTC
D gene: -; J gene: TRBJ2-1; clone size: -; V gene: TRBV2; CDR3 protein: CASRAGRGSYNEQFF; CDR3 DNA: TGTGCCTCCAGAGCGGGCAGGGGGTCCTACAATGAGCAGTTCTTC
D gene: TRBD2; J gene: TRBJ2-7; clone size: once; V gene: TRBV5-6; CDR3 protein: CASSLEGRGGYEQYF; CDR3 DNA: TGTGCCAGCAGCTTGGAAGGCCGGGGGGGCTACGAGCAGTACTTC
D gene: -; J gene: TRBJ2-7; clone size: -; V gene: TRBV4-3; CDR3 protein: CASSQDSQGRTYEQYF; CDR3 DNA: TGCGCCAGCAGCCAAGATAGTCAGGGCAGAACCTACGAGCAGTACTTC
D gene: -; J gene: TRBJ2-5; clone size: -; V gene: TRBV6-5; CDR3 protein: CASSQLKQETQYF; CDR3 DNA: TGTGCCAGCAGCCAACTAAAACAAGAGACCCAGTACTTC
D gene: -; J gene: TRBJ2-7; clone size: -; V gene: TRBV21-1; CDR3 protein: CASSKGGEGDNSYEQYF; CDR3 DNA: TGTGCCAGCAGCAAAGGGGGAGAGGGGGACAACTCCTACGAGCAGTACTTC
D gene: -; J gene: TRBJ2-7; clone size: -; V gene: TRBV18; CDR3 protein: CASRSGTYEQYF; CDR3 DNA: TGTGCCAGCCGGAGCGGAACCTACGAGCAGTACTTC
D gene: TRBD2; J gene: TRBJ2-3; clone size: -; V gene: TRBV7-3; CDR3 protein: CASSSNSGSGDTQYF; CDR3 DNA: TGTGCCAGCAGCTCCAATAGCGGGAGTGGGGATACGCAGTATTTT
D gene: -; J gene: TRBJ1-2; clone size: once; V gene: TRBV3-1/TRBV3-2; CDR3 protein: CASSQVGREGNGYTF; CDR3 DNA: TGTGCCAGCAGCCAAGTTGGCAGGGAAGGTAATGGCTACACCTTC
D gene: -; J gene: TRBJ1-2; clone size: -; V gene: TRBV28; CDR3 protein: CASTREPGANYGYTF; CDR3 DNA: TGTGCCAGCACCCGGGAGCCCGGAGCTAACTATGGCTACACCTTC
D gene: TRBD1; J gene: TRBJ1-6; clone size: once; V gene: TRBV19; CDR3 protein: CASRGTGADRANSPLHF; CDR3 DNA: TGTGCCAGTAGGGGGACAGGGGCGGACCGGGCGAATTCACCCCTCCACTTT
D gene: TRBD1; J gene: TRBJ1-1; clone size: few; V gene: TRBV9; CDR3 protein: CASSVGRNRQGYTEAFF; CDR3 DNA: TGTGCCAGCAGCGTAGGTAGGAATCGACAGGGATATACTGAAGCTTTCTTT
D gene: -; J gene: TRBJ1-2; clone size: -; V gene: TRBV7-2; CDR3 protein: CASSLGEREGPLFF; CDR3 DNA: TGTGCCAGCAGCTTAGGCGAACGAGAGGGCCCGCTGTTCTTC
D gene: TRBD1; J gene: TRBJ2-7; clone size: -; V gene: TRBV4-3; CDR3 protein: CASSQALPRTGRDEQYF; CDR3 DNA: TGCGCCAGCAGCCAAGCTTTGCCGAGGACAGGGCGGGACGAGCAGTACTTC